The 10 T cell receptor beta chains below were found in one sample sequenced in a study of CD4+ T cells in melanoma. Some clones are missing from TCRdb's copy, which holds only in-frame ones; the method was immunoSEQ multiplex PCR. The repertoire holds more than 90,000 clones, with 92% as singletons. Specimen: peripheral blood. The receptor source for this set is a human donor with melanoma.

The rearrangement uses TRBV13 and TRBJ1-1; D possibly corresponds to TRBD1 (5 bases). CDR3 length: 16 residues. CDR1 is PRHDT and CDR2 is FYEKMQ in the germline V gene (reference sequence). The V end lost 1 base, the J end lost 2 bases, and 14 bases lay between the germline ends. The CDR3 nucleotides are TGTGCCAGCAGCTTAGTTTCTGCGGGGGGAAACACTGAAGCTTTCTTT. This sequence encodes CASSLVSAGGNTEAFF.

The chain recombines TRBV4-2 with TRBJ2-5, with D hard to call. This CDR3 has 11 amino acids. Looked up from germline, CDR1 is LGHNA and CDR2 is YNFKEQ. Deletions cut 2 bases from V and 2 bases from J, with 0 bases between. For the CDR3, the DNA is TGTGCCAGCAGCCAACAAGAGACCCAGTACTTC. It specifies CASSQQETQYF.

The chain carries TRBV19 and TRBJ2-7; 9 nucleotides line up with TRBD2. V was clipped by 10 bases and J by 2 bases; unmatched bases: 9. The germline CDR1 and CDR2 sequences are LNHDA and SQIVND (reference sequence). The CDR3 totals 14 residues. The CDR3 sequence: CATSGASGTYEQYF. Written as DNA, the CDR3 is TGTGCCACCAGTGGGGCTAGCGGGACCTACGAGCAGTACTTC. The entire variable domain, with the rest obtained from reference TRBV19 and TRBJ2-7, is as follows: DGGITQSPKYLFRKEGQNVTLSCEQNLNHDAMYWYRQDPGQGLRLIYYSQIVNDFQKGDIAEGYSVSREKKESFPLTVTSAQKNPTAFYLCATSGASGTYEQYFGPGTRLTVT.

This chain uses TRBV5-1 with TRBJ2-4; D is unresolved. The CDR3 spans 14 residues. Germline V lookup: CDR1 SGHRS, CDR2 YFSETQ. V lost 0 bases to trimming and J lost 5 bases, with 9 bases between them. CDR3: CASSLEGPENIQYF. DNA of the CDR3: TGCGCCAGCAGCTTGGAGGGTCCTGAAAACATTCAGTACTTC. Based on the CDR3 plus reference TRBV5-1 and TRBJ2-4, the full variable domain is KAGVTQTPRYLIKTRGQQVTLSCSPISGHRSVSWYQQTPGQGLQFLFEYFSETQRNKGNFPGRFSGRQFSNSRSEMNVSTLELGDSALYLCASSLEGPENIQYFGAGTRLSVL.

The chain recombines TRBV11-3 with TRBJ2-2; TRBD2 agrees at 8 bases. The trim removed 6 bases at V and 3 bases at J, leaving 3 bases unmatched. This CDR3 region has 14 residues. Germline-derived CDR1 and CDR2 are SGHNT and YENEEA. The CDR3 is CASSSGDDTGELFF. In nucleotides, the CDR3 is TGTGCCAGCAGTAGCGGGGACGACACCGGGGAGCTGTTTTTT.

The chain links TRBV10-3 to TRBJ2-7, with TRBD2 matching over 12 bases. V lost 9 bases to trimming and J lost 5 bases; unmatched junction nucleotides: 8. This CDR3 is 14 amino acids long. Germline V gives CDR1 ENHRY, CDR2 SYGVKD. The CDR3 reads CAISSGRAIHEQYF. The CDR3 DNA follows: TGTGCCATTTCTAGCGGGAGGGCCATCCACGAGCAGTACTTC.

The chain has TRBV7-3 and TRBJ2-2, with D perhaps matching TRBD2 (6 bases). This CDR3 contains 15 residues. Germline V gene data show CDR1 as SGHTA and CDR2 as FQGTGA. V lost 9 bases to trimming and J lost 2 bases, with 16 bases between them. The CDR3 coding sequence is TGTGCCAGTAATTTCGGGGGACCCAACACCGGGGAGCTGTTTTTT. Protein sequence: CASNFGGPNTGELFF.

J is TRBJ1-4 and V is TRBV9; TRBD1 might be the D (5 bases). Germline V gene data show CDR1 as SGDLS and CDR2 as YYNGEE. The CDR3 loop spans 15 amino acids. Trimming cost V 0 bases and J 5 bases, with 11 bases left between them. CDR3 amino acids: CASSVAGDRNEKLFF. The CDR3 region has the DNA TGTGCCAGCAGCGTAGCTGGAGACAGAAATGAAAAACTGTTTTTT.

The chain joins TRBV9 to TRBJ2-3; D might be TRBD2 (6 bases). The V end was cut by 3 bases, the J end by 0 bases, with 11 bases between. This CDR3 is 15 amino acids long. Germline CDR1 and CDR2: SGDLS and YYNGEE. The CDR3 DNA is TGTGCCAGCAGCGGCGGGATCCTAAGCACAGATACGCAGTATTTT. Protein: CASSGGILSTDTQYF. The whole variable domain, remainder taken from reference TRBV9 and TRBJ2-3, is DSGVTQTPKHLITATGQRVTLRCSPRSGDLSVYWYQQSLDQGLQFLIQYYNGEERAKGNILERFSAQQFPDLHSELNLSSLELGDSALYFCASSGGILSTDTQYFGPGTRLTVL.

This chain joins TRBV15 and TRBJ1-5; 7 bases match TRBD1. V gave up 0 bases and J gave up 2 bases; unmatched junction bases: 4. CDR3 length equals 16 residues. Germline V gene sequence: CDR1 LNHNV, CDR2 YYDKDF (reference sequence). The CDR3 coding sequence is TGTGCCACCAGCAGAGATATAGGGGGCGGCAATCAGCCCCAGCATTTT. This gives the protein CATSRDIGGGNQPQHF.